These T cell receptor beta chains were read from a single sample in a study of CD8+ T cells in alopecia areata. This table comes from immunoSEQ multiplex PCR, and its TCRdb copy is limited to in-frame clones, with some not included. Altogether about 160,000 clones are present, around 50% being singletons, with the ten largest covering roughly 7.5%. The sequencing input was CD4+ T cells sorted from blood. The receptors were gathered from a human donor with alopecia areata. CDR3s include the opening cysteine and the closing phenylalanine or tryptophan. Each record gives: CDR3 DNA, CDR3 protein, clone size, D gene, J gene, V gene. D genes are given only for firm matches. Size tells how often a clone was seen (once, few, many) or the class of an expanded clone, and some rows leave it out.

cdr3_nt: TGTGCCAGCAGCGTAGCTGCTAACAATGAGCAGTTCTTC; cdr3_aa: CASSVAANNEQFF; clone_size: few; d_call: -; j_call: TRBJ2-1; v_call: TRBV9
cdr3_nt: TGTGCCAGCCAACCCCAAGGGCGGCCGAACACTGAAGCTTTCTTT; cdr3_aa: CASQPQGRPNTEAFF; clone_size: -; d_call: -; j_call: TRBJ1-1; v_call: TRBV19
cdr3_nt: TGTGCCAGCAGCTTTAACAGAAGCCCCTACGAGCAGTACTTC; cdr3_aa: CASSFNRSPYEQYF; clone_size: -; d_call: -; j_call: TRBJ2-7; v_call: TRBV7-9
cdr3_nt: TGTGCCAGCAGTGAGACAGCCCGGCCCCAGCATTTT; cdr3_aa: CASSETARPQHF; clone_size: -; d_call: -; j_call: TRBJ1-5; v_call: TRBV2
cdr3_nt: TGTGCCAGCAGCAGGATAGACCTACAAGTGGGATCCTACGAGCAGTACTTC; cdr3_aa: CASSRIDLQVGSYEQYF; clone_size: few; d_call: -; j_call: TRBJ2-7; v_call: TRBV2
cdr3_nt: TGTGCCAGCAGTAGTGTTAAAGAGACCCAGTACTTC; cdr3_aa: CASSSVKETQYF; clone_size: -; d_call: -; j_call: TRBJ2-5; v_call: TRBV28
cdr3_nt: TGTGCCTGGAAAGTTGGGGCCAACGTCCTGACTTTC; cdr3_aa: CAWKVGANVLTF; clone_size: -; d_call: -; j_call: TRBJ2-6; v_call: TRBV30
cdr3_nt: TGTGCCAGCAGCTTACGGGGGCCCGGGAGCTCCTACAATGAGCAGTTCTTC; cdr3_aa: CASSLRGPGSSYNEQFF; clone_size: -; d_call: -; j_call: TRBJ2-1; v_call: TRBV7-8
cdr3_nt: TGTGCCAGCATCTCGGCCCAGCGCCCTGAAGCTTTCTTT; cdr3_aa: CASISAQRPEAFF; clone_size: few; d_call: -; j_call: TRBJ1-1; v_call: TRBV28
cdr3_nt: TGTGCCGTCAAGGCGCGGTCGCTCTACGAGCAGTACTTC; cdr3_aa: CAVKARSLYEQYF; clone_size: -; d_call: -; j_call: TRBJ2-7; v_call: TRBV2
cdr3_nt: TGTGCCAGCAGCTTAGCCCGGGGTAGTGAGACCCAGTACTTC; cdr3_aa: CASSLARGSETQYF; clone_size: -; d_call: -; j_call: TRBJ2-5; v_call: TRBV7-9
cdr3_nt: TGTGCCAGTACCTCATCGACACCACCCACTGAAGCTTTCTTT; cdr3_aa: CASTSSTPPTEAFF; clone_size: -; d_call: -; j_call: TRBJ1-1; v_call: TRBV19
cdr3_nt: TGTGCCAGCAGCCTGCAGGGCATTCCCCCCTACGAGCAGTACTTC; cdr3_aa: CASSLQGIPPYEQYF; clone_size: -; d_call: -; j_call: TRBJ2-7; v_call: TRBV28
cdr3_nt: TGTGCCAGCAGCGGGGCCTGGAGGAATGAGCAGTTCTTC; cdr3_aa: CASSGAWRNEQFF; clone_size: few; d_call: -; j_call: TRBJ2-1; v_call: TRBV7-2
cdr3_nt: TGTGCCAGCTCACCACCGGCGCGGGCCGAGACCCAGTACTTC; cdr3_aa: CASSPPARAETQYF; clone_size: once; d_call: -; j_call: TRBJ2-5; v_call: TRBV18
cdr3_nt: TGCAGCGAAACCCGGGCAGCGGGCTATGGCTACACCTTC; cdr3_aa: CSETRAAGYGYTF; clone_size: -; d_call: -; j_call: TRBJ1-2; v_call: TRBV29-1
cdr3_nt: TGTGCCAGCAGCCTAGGACAGGGTGGTCTCAATGAGCAGTTCTTC; cdr3_aa: CASSLGQGGLNEQFF; clone_size: -; d_call: TRBD1; j_call: TRBJ2-1; v_call: TRBV7-9
cdr3_nt: TGTGCAAGTCGCTTAGCGAGCATGGCTGACCGTCAAGAGACCCAGTACTTC; cdr3_aa: CASRLASMADRQETQYF; clone_size: -; d_call: -; j_call: TRBJ2-5; v_call: TRBV12-2